This entry describes one T cell receptor (beta chain). The sample originates from a study of control samples from healthy donors and cancer patients. The protocol was immunoSEQ multiplex PCR, while the TCRdb copy is restricted to in-frame clones and leaves out a portion. This table holds about 73,000 clones, approximately 94% found once. Trimming left V 0 bases short and J 10 bases short, with 10 bases between. The CDR3 runs to 14 residues. Looked up from germline, CDR1 is LGHNA and CDR2 is YSLEER. Material: blood. This chain links TRBV4-3 with TRBJ1-6; D unresolved. This sequence originates from a woman aged 35 to 49 in good health. The DNA for the CDR3 is TGCGCCAGCAGCCAAGATTTTCAAGGATCACCCCTCCACTTT. This sequence encodes CASSQDFQGSPLHF.